A selection of T cell receptor beta chains follows, all from one sample in a study of blood T cell repertoires in COVID-19. Only in-frame clones appear in the TCRdb table, and some are missing; sequencing was by immunoSEQ multiplex PCR. The table lists a few hundred thousand clones, around nine tenths of them singletons, with over 2.5% in the top ten. Sequencing was performed on peripheral blood. Receptors were obtained from a man between 60 and 75 years old with acute or convalescent COVID-19. The CDR3 runs from the conserved cysteine through the conserved F or W. D genes are given only for firm matches. Clone size is stated in some rows and not others, as once, few, many or a class when expanded.

D gene,J gene,clone size,V gene,CDR3 protein,CDR3 DNA
-,TRBJ1-1,-,TRBV6-1,CASSEALGQGGYTEAFF,TGTGCCAGCAGTGAAGCGCTTGGCCAGGGTGGTTACACTGAAGCTTTCTTT
TRBD2,TRBJ2-7,-,TRBV7-8,CASSFGLAGGHSSYEQYF,TGTGCCAGCAGCTTCGGACTAGCGGGGGGCCATAGCTCCTACGAGCAGTACTTC
-,TRBJ1-2,-,TRBV27,CASSPRGLNYGYTF,TGTGCCAGCAGTCCAAGGGGCCTGAACTATGGCTACACCTTC
-,TRBJ1-2,-,TRBV20-1,CSASSTAYGYTF,TGCAGTGCTAGTTCGACAGCCTATGGCTACACCTTC
-,TRBJ1-2,-,TRBV9,CASSPRGGWYGYTF,TGTGCCAGCAGCCCTCGGGGGGGCTGGTATGGCTACACCTTC
TRBD1,TRBJ1-1,-,TRBV23-1,CASRDLQGAERAFF,TGCGCCAGCAGGGATCTTCAGGGGGCCGAGAGAGCTTTCTTT
-,TRBJ2-7,-,TRBV5-1,CASSLVGGIYEQYF,TGCGCCAGCAGCTTGGTTGGAGGGATCTACGAGCAGTACTTC
TRBD1,TRBJ1-3,-,TRBV18,CASSPDRARNTIYF,TGTGCCAGCTCACCCGACAGGGCAAGAAACACCATATATTTT
-,TRBJ2-3,-,TRBV5-5,CASSPKPIISSDTQYF,TGTGCCAGCAGCCCTAAGCCCATCATATCATCGGATACGCAGTATTTT
-,TRBJ2-7,-,TRBV27,CASSPSGSYEQYF,TGTGCCAGCAGTCCCAGCGGCTCCTACGAGCAGTACTTC
TRBD2,TRBJ2-2,-,TRBV2,CASSELWGGTGELFF,TGTGCCAGCAGTGAATTGTGGGGGGGTACCGGGGAGCTGTTTTTT
TRBD1,TRBJ1-2,-,TRBV29-1,CSVEPGQENGYTF,TGCAGCGTTGAACCTGGACAGGAGAACGGCTACACCTTC
TRBD1,TRBJ2-7,once,TRBV6-2/TRBV6-3,CASSVDRGLREQYF,TGTGCCAGCAGTGTGGACAGGGGGCTTCGGGAGCAGTACTTC
-,TRBJ2-5,-,TRBV5-1,CASSPGTGKETQYF,TGCGCCAGCAGCCCCGGGACTGGGAAAGAGACCCAGTACTTC
TRBD2,TRBJ2-1,once,TRBV7-6,CASSLVGGGSYNEQFF,TGTGCCAGCAGCTTAGTGGGCGGGGGGTCCTACAATGAGCAGTTCTTC
TRBD1,TRBJ2-2,-,TRBV5-4,CASSPTNRGIMVGELFF,TGTGCCAGCAGCCCCACGAACAGGGGCATTATGGTCGGGGAGCTGTTTTTT
-,TRBJ2-1,-,TRBV7-8,CASSLEQGPYNEQFF,TGTGCCAGCAGCTTAGAGCAGGGTCCCTACAATGAGCAGTTCTTC
-,TRBJ1-5,-,TRBV15,CATSRDPEGGGSSNQPQHF,TGTGCCACCAGCAGAGATCCGGAAGGGGGGGGAAGTAGCAATCAGCCCCAGCATTTT
TRBD1,TRBJ1-2,-,TRBV7-9,CASSLAGGTGVYGYTF,TGTGCCAGCAGCTTAGCCGGTGGGACAGGGGTCTATGGCTACACCTTC
TRBD1,TRBJ2-1,-,TRBV18,CASSPQSRDRGNEQFF,TGTGCCAGCTCACCACAATCCCGGGACAGGGGGAATGAGCAGTTCTTC
-,TRBJ2-1,-,TRBV30,CAWSAPGGNEQFF,TGTGCCTGGAGTGCCCCCGGGGGAAATGAGCAGTTCTTC
-,TRBJ2-3,-,TRBV5-4,CASSFFGFGTDTQYF,TGTGCCAGCAGCTTTTTCGGGTTTGGTACAGATACGCAGTATTTT
-,TRBJ1-1,-,TRBV6-2/TRBV6-3,CASSYSLGARTEAFF,TGTGCCAGCAGTTACTCGTTAGGGGCGAGAACTGAAGCTTTCTTT
TRBD1,TRBJ1-1,-,TRBV11-2,CASSSFPGQDSLNTEAFF,TGTGCCAGCAGCTCCTTTCCCGGACAGGACTCATTGAACACTGAAGCTTTCTTT
TRBD1,TRBJ2-7,-,TRBV5-8,CASSFKDRGSYEQYF,TGTGCCAGCAGCTTCAAGGACAGGGGTAGCTACGAGCAGTACTTC
-,TRBJ1-4,-,TRBV3-1/TRBV3-2,CASSQGGGNEKLFF,TGTGCCAGCAGCCAAGGGGGAGGGAATGAAAAACTGTTTTTT
TRBD1,TRBJ1-5,-,TRBV4-1,CASSQANRGGNQPQHF,TGCGCCAGCAGCCAAGCCAACAGGGGTGGCAATCAGCCCCAGCATTTT
-,TRBJ1-1,-,TRBV6-5,CASKRQVNTEAFF,TGTGCCAGCAAACGGCAGGTGAACACTGAAGCTTTCTTT
-,TRBJ2-7,-,TRBV27,CASRAADSYEQYF,TGTGCCAGCAGAGCGGCAGATTCCTACGAGCAGTACTTC
TRBD1,TRBJ2-7,-,TRBV24-1,CATSGGQGARDEQYF,TGTGCCACCAGTGGTGGACAGGGGGCGCGCGACGAGCAGTACTTC
TRBD1,TRBJ1-2,-,TRBV4-1,CASSHDPGTGVLGYTF,TGCGCCAGCAGCCATGACCCTGGGACAGGGGTGTTGGGCTACACCTTC
TRBD2,TRBJ2-2,-,TRBV14,CASSQVSSGGAIPGELFF,TGTGCCAGCAGCCAAGTAAGTAGCGGGGGGGCTATTCCCGGGGAGCTGTTTTTT
-,TRBJ1-2,-,TRBV6-5,CASSRTANSWGYTF,TGTGCCAGCAGTCGGACAGCAAACTCCTGGGGCTACACCTTC
TRBD1,TRBJ1-6,-,TRBV20-1,CSASKDRGNSPLHF,TGCAGTGCTAGTAAAGACAGGGGGAATTCACCCCTCCACTTT
-,TRBJ1-5,-,TRBV6-2/TRBV6-3,CASSYASGDNQPQHF,TGTGCCAGCAGTTACGCGTCAGGGGACAATCAGCCCCAGCATTTT
TRBD1,TRBJ1-6,once,TRBV18,CASSRKDRGSYNSPLHF,TGTGCCAGCTCCCGGAAGGACAGGGGATCCTATAATTCACCCCTCCACTTT
TRBD2,TRBJ2-5,-,TRBV3-1/TRBV3-2,CASSPGLAGGNQETQYF,TGTGCCAGCAGCCCGGGACTAGCGGGGGGCAACCAAGAGACCCAGTACTTC
TRBD2,TRBJ2-5,-,TRBV5-4,CASSLGIAGGQETQYF,TGTGCCAGCAGTTTGGGAATAGCGGGGGGACAGGAGACCCAGTACTTC
-,TRBJ2-7,-,TRBV11-2,CASSTTYEQYF,TGTGCCAGCAGCACTACCTACGAGCAGTACTTC
-,TRBJ2-7,-,TRBV6-5,CASLPRGTYEQYF,TGTGCCAGCCTACCTCGGGGGACCTACGAGCAGTACTTC
-,TRBJ1-1,-,TRBV7-6,CASLGGGSGRTEAFF,TGTGCCAGTCTCGGGGGAGGATCCGGGAGGACTGAAGCTTTCTTT
TRBD2,TRBJ2-3,-,TRBV3-1/TRBV3-2,CASSQGTRDTQYF,TGTGCCAGCAGCCAAGGGACTAGAGATACGCAGTATTTT